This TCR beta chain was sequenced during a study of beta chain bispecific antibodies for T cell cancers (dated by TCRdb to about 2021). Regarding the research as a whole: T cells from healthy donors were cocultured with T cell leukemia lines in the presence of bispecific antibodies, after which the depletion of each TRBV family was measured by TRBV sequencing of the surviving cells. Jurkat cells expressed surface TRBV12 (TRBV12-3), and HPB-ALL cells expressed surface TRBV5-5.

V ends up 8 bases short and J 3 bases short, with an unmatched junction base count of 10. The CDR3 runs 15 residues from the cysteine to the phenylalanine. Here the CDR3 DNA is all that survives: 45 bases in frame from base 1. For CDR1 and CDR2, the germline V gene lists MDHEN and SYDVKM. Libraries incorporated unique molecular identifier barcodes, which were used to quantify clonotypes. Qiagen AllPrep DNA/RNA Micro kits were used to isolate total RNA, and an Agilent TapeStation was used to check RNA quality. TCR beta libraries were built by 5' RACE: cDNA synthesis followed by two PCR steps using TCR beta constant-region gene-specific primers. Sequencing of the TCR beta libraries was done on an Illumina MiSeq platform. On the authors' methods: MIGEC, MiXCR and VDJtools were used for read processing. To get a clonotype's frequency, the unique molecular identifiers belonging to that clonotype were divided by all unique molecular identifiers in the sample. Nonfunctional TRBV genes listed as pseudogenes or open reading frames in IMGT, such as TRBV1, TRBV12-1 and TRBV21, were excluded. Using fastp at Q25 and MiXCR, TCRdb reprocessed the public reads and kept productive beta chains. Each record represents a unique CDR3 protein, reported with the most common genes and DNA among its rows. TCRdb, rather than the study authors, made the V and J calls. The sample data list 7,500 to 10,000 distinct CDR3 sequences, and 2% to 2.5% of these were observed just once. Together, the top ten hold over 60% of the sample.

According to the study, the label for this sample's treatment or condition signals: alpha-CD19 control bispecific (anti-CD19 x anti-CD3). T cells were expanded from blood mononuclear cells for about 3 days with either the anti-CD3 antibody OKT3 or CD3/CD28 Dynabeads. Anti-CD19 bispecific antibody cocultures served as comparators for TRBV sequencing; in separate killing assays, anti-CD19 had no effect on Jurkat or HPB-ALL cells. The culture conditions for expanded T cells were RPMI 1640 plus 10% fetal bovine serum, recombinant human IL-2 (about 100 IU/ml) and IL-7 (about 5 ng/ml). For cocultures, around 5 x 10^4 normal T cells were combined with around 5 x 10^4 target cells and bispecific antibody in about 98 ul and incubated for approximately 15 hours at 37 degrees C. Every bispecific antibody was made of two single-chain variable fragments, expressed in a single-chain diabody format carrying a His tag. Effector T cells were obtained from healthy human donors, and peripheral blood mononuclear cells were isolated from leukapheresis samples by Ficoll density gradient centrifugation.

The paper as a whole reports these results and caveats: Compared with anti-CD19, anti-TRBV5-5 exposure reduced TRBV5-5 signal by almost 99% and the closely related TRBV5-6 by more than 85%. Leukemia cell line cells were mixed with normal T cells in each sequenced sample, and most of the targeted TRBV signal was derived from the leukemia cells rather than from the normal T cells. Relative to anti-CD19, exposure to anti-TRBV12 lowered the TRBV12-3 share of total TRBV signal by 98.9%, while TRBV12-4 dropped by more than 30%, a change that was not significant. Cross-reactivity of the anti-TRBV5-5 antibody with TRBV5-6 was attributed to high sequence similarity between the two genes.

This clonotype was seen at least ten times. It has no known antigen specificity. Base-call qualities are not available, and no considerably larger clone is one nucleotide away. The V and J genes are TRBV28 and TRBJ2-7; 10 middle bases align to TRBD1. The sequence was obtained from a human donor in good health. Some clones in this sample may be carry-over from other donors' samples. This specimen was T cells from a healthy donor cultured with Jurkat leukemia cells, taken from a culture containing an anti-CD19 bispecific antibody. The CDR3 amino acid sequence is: CASRGDRGVNYEQYF. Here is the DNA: TGTGCCAGCCGCGGGGACAGGGGAGTCAACTACGAGCAGTACTTC. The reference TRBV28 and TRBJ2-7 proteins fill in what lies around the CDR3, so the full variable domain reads DVKVTQSSRYLVKRTGEKVFLECVQDMDHENMFWYRQDPGLGLRLIYFSYDVKMKEKGDIPEGYSVSREKKERFSLILESASTNQTSMYLCASRGDRGVNYEQYFGPGTRLTVT.